Below, 6 T cell receptor beta chains from the same sample are listed, as sequenced in a study of naive and memory T cell subsets. An equimolar mix of two oligonucleotides served as the beta constant-region primer for TRBC1 and TRBC2. From the UMI-ligation and nested PCR reads, TCRdb called clonotypes with MiXCR, one entry per CDR3 protein. The sample contains 140,000 to 150,000 distinct CDR3 sequences, 15% to 20% of which appear only once. The source material was naive CD4+ T cells from blood. All receptors come from a human donor in good health.

The chain has TRBV7-3 and TRBJ2-1, with a weak D call TRBD1 (6 bases). Between the trimmed V and J ends, which lost 4 bases and 6 bases, there was a span of 13 bases. CDR3 length equals 14 residues. Looked up from germline, CDR1 is SGHTA and CDR2 is FQGTGA. The CDR3 loop is CASSSPTGTNEQFF. The DNA of the CDR3 is TGTGCCAGCAGCTCGCCCACAGGGACCAATGAGCAGTTCTTC.

This rearrangement joins TRBV12-3 or TRBV12-4 to TRBJ2-3; 10 nucleotides match TRBD2. This CDR3 has 17 amino acids. The junction had 10 bases not matched to a gene; V was cut back by 5 bases and J by 2 bases. CDR3 in amino acids: CASSLAGLAGVTDTQYF. CDR3 sequence (DNA): TGTGCCAGCAGTCTTGCCGGGCTAGCGGGAGTCACAGATACGCAGTATTTT.

This clonotype has only a few counts. The gene calls are TRBV13 and TRBJ1-2, with D perhaps matching TRBD1 (5 bases). The germline V gene has CDR1 PRHDT and CDR2 FYEKMQ (reference sequence). The V gene lost 3 bases and the J gene lost 3 bases, with 14 bases spanning the gap. The CDR3 runs 15 residues. CDR3 sequence: CASSFTVGTDYGYTF. CDR3 nucleotides: TGTGCCAGCAGCTTCACGGTCGGGACCGACTATGGCTACACCTTC. Full variable domain (missing parts from reference TRBV13 and TRBJ1-2): AAGVIQSPRHLIKEKRETATLKCYPIPRHDTVYWYQQGPGQDPQFLISFYEKMQSDKGSIPDRFSAQQFSDYHSELNMSSLELGDSALYFCASSFTVGTDYGYTFGSGTRLTVV.

This chain connects TRBV28 to TRBJ2-2, with D unclear. Germline loops: CDR1 MDHEN, CDR2 SYDVKM. The CDR3 sequence is 15 residues long. V was clipped by 4 bases and J by 0 bases, with 9 bases between them. This CDR3 reads CASSSVDSNTGELFF. The CDR3 DNA follows: TGTGCCAGCAGTTCAGTAGACTCGAACACCGGGGAGCTGTTTTTT.

Comment on this clonotype: One end of the junction fails to match germline, which may point to a read error. The J gene is TRBJ2-3, the V gene TRBV10-3; D remains unclear. CDR1 and CDR2 from the germline V gene are ENHRY and SYGVKD. The CDR3 has 14 residues. As DNA, the CDR3 is TGTGCCATCAGTGAGTCGGGGTACACAAATACGCAGTATTTT. It yields the protein CAISESGYTNTQYF.

The rearrangement uses TRBV5-1 and TRBJ1-1; D may be TRBD1 (6 bases). V was clipped by 2 bases and J by 2 bases, with 13 bases between them. The CDR3 contains 15 residues. Looked up from germline, CDR1 is SGHRS and CDR2 is YFSETQ. For the CDR3, the DNA is TGCGCCAGCAGCTTCGGTGTGGGGGCAAACACTGAAGCTTTCTTT. Its translation: CASSFGVGANTEAFF.